The table lists the clone carrying this T cell receptor (beta chain) with many counts. Its antigen is not identified. Notes on the study in general: Tumor Tregs overlapped most with tumor, then blood, naive CD4+ cells. Tumor memory CD4+ T cell TCR gene usage was found to cluster with blood and lymph node memory CD4+ cells and with lymph node naive CD4+ cells.

Full-length variable regions came from constant-region reverse primers plus semi-nested Nested Universal Primer A PCR. MiXCR was run by TCRdb on the 5' RACE reads, yielding one entry per CDR3 protein. The profile shows about 54,000 distinct CDR3 sequences, 15% to 20% of them singletons. Naive CD4+ cells had CD25+ Tregs removed. The CDR3 runs 11 residues. Trimming took off 6 bases at V and 1 base at J, with 3 bases between the two ends. Germline CDR1 is ENHRY and CDR2 is SYGVKD. This clonotype was obtained from a female donor with breast cancer. The chain couples TRBV10-3 to TRBJ1-1; D is unclear. The sequencing sample was made of naive CD4+ T cells sorted from blood. The subset is: naive CD4+ T cells, CD4+CD45RA+CD25-. The CDR3 coding sequence is TGTGCCATCAGACAGAACACTGAAGCTTTCTTT. Protein product: CAIRQNTEAFF.